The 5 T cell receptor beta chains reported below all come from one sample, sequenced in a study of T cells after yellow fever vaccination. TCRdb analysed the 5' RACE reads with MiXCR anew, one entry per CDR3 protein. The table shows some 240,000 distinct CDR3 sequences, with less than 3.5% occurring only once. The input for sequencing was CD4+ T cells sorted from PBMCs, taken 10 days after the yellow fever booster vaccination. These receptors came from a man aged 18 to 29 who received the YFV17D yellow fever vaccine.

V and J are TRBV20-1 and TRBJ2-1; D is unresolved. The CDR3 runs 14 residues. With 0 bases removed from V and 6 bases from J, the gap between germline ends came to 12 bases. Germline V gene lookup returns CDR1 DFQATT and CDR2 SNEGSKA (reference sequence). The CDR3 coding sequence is TGCAGTGCTAGAGACCCGAACGGACCCAATGAGCAGTTCTTC. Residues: CSARDPNGPNEQFF.

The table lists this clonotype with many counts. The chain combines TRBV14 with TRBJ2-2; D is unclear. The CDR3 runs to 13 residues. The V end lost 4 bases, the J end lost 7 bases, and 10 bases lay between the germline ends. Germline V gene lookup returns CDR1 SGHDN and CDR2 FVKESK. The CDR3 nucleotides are TGTGCCAGCAGCCTCCGATTGAACGGGGAGCTGTTTTTT. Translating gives CASSLRLNGELFF. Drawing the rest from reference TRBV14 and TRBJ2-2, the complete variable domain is EAGVTQFPSHSVIEKGQTVTLRCDPISGHDNLYWYRRVMGKEIKFLLHFVKESKQDESGMPNNRFLAERTGGTYSTLKVQPAELEDSGVYFCASSLRLNGELFFGEGSRLTVL.

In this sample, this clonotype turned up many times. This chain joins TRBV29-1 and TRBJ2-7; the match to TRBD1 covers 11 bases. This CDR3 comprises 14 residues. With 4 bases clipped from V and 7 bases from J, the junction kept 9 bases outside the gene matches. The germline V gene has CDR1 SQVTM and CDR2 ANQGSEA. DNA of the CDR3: TGCAGCGTTGCCTTTGGACAGGGGGCTCGGGAGCAGTACTTC. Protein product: CSVAFGQGAREQYF.

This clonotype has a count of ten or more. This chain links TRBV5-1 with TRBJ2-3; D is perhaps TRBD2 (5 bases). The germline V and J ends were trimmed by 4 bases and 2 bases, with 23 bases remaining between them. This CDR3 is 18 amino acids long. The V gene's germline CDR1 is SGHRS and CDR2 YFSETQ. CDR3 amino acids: CASSPRSGWRLITDTQYF. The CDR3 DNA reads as TGCGCCAGCAGCCCTCGATCTGGGTGGAGGCTTATCACAGATACGCAGTATTTT.

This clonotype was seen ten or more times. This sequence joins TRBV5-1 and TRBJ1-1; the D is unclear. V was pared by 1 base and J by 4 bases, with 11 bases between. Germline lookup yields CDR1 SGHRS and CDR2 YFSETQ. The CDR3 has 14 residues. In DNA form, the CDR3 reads TGCGCCAGCAGCTTGCTACAAGCACGCACTGAAGCTTTCTTT. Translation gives CASSLLQARTEAFF.